This TCR beta chain was sequenced for a study of blood T cell repertoires in COVID-19. In the original workflow: Reference gene primer amplification in the assay estimated nucleated cell counts. TCRdb's table, derived via immunoSEQ multiplex PCR, lists solely in-frame clones and lacks some. From that table come the V and J calls and clone size; the DNA was used to work out D and trimming. Of some 69,000 clones listed, 90% are singletons. CDR3 length: 18 residues. CDR1 and CDR2 (germline): MGHRA, YSYEKL. V gave up 0 bases and J gave up 0 bases; unmatched junction bases: 11. Enrolled during active infection, Seattle patients were then followed longitudinally.

The sequenced sample was peripheral blood. The TCR sequence derives from a man over 45 with COVID-19, enrolled during active disease. The chain has TRBV4-1 and TRBJ2-7, with TRBD2 identical over 7 bases. CDR3 in amino acids: CASSQEPGGLQLSYEQYF. CDR3 bases: TGCGCCAGCAGCCAAGAACCGGGGGGACTACAACTCTCCTACGAGCAGTACTTC.